A single T cell receptor beta chain is shown here with its context. Its specificity is not known. These data originate in a study of blood T cells in healthy people across ages. Regarding the study as a whole: More naive CD4+ cells and higher diversity were found in long-lived than in aged donors.

Together with a sample-barcoded 5' primer, a J-beta primer mix was included in a second PCR lasting about 7 to 11 cycles. TCRdb fed the 5' RACE reads into MiXCR, producing one record per CDR3 protein. The profile shows approximately 1.5 million distinct CDR3 sequences, 42% of them singletons. The V and J ends lost 7 bases and 9 bases respectively, with 16 bases between them. From germline, CDR1 is SNHLY and CDR2 FYNNEI. The CDR3 is made up of 13 amino acids. The chain uses TRBV2 and TRBJ2-4; D gene unclear. The receptor's source is a woman aged 18 to 35 in good health. The sample consisted of blood. CDR3 sequence (DNA): TGTGCCAGCAACGAGGTGGAAGTAGCCATTCAGTACTTC. It translates to CASNEVEVAIQYF.